This T cell receptor beta chain was observed in a study of blood T cell repertoires in COVID-19. About the research overall: Acute and convalescent COVID-19 specimens originated in the United States, Italy and Spain. PBMCs, B-cell-depleted T cells, or T cells provided the cDNA or gDNA that made up the material.

The CDR3 covers 13 residues. Germline assignment: CDR1 SEHNR and CDR2 FQNEAQ (reference sequence). Deletions cut 1 base from V and 6 bases from J, with 10 bases between. The repertoire was sequenced with immunoSEQ multiplex PCR; TCRdb's copy has only in-frame clones and lacks some. Of about 140,000 clones in the sample, 80% to 85% were seen once. The chain uses TRBV7-9 and TRBJ2-7; no firm D call. The sequencing input was peripheral blood. The sequence derives from a human donor in a cohort sampled during active COVID-19. The CDR3 bases are TGTGCCAGCAGCTTAGTCCCGGAGAGCGAGCAGTACTTC. Encoded protein: CASSLVPESEQYF.